The 27 T cell receptor beta chains below were found in one sample sequenced in a study of spatial heterogeneity in lung cancer. Study observations and caveats: Higher tumor mutation counts went along with higher counts of expanded intratumoral alpha and beta TCRs.

What these receptors recognize is not known. Via MiXCR, TCRdb re-called the 5' RACE reads, giving one row per CDR3 protein. This sample has about 100,000 distinct CDR3 sequences, with around 4.3% found just once. Sample time point: sample taken at primary tumor resection. Specimen: lung tumor tissue, collected at surgery. The source of these receptors is a male donor with early-stage non-small cell lung cancer.

With regard to this clonotype: Possible read error: a much larger clone is one base away. The chain is built from TRBV6-6 and TRBJ1-4; 9 nucleotides match TRBD1. From germline, CDR1 is MNHNY and CDR2 SVGAGI (reference sequence). This CDR3 has 16 amino acids. CDR3 protein: CAGRQRQGATNEKLFF. The CDR3 bases are TGTGCCGGCAGACAGAGACAGGGGGCAACTAATGAAAAACTGTTTTTT.

This sequence joins TRBV25-1 and TRBJ2-6, with 9 nucleotides matching TRBD1. The junction had 10 bases not matched to a gene; V was cut back by 6 bases and J by 1 base. There are 18 residues in the CDR3. The V gene's germline CDR1 is MGHDK and CDR2 SYGVNS. CDR3 in DNA: TGTGCCAGCAGCGGGTTAACGGACAGGGGTTCTGGGGCCAACGTCCTGACTTTC. This translates into CASSGLTDRGSGANVLTF.

This clonotype was observed many times. The gene calls are TRBV7-9 and TRBJ2-5, with a tentative D call TRBD2 (5 bases). V dropped 6 bases and J dropped 5 bases, with 25 bases sitting between them. This CDR3 comprises 17 residues. Germline CDR1 reads SEHNR; CDR2 reads FQNEAQ (reference sequence). Written as DNA, the CDR3 is TGTGCCAGCAGTCCCGGAACTAGAGTCCGGCAGTATGAGACCCAGTACTTC. This translates into CASSPGTRVRQYETQYF.

This clonotype was seen at least ten times. The chain joins TRBV20-1 to TRBJ2-1, with 11 nucleotides matching TRBD2. Trimming at V came to 6 bases and at J to 3 bases, leaving 4 bases not matched to a gene. The CDR3 spans 14 residues. CDR1 is DFQATT and CDR2 is SNEGSKA in the germline V gene (reference sequence). The CDR3 nucleotides are TGCAGTGCCGCCGGGACTAGCGGCTACAATGAGCAGTTCTTC. Translation gives CSAAGTSGYNEQFF.

This clonotype was found many times. The DNA for the CDR3 is TGTGCCAGCCGGGGGGTCCAAGAGACCCAGTACTTC. Encoded protein: CASRGVQETQYF. The genes are TRBV7-3 and TRBJ2-5; 7 nucleotides align to TRBD2. Germline V lookup: CDR1 SGHTA, CDR2 FQGTGA. Trimming took 8 bases from V and 1 from J; bases not matched to a gene: 1. The CDR3 is 12 amino acids.

This clonotype was counted at least ten times. The genes are TRBV10-3 and TRBJ2-7; maybe TRBD2 (5 bases). The V gene lost 0 bases and the J gene lost 5 bases, with 8 bases spanning the gap. CDR3 length equals 13 residues. CDR1 is ENHRY, CDR2 SYGVKD, per germline. The CDR3 sequence is CAISESPGNEQYF. As DNA, the CDR3 is TGTGCCATCAGTGAGTCGCCCGGGAACGAGCAGTACTTC.

Ten or more counts support this clonotype. The chain has TRBV10-2 and TRBJ2-3; 9 nucleotides line up with TRBD1. V dropped 5 bases and J dropped 9; count of bases not matched to a gene: 12. Germline values: CDR1 WSHSY, CDR2 SAAADI. CDR3 length equals 15 residues. CDR3 sequence reads: CASSQDRGWRDTQYF. The DNA of the CDR3 is TGCGCCAGCAGTCAGGACAGGGGATGGAGGGACACGCAGTATTTT.

This clonotype was recorded many times. The CDR3: CATQGDRGPDTQYF. The CDR3 bases are TGTGCCACTCAGGGGGACAGGGGGCCAGATACGCAGTATTTT. The genes are TRBV7-9 and TRBJ2-3; 12 bases line up with TRBD1. V was pared by 10 bases and J by 4 bases, with 6 bases of the junction left unmatched. Per the germline V gene, CDR1 is SEHNR and CDR2 is FQNEAQ (reference sequence). CDR3 length: 14 residues.

This clonotype was counted many times. The chain joins TRBV12-3 or TRBV12-4 to TRBJ1-1; no clear D. CDR3 length: 13 amino acids. V was shortened by 6 bases and J by 5 bases, with 13 bases between the two germline ends. CDR3 amino acids: CASRPAGITEAFF. The DNA of the CDR3 is TGTGCCAGCAGACCCGCTGGGATTACTGAAGCTTTCTTT.

V and J are TRBV7-9 and TRBJ1-1; D not resolved. CDR3 length equals 13 residues. Trimming pared 1 base from V and 5 bases from J, leaving 8 bases between. In germline, CDR1 is SEHNR, CDR2 FQNEAQ (reference sequence). The DNA of the CDR3 is TGTGCCAGCAGCTTAGGAGGATGGACTGAAGCTTTCTTT. The encoded protein is CASSLGGWTEAFF.

This clonotype was seen at least ten times. The rearrangement links TRBV28 to TRBJ2-7, with 11 bases aligning to TRBD1. The V and J ends lost 7 bases and 2 bases, in that order; junction bases with no gene match: 4. The germline gives CDR1 MDHEN, CDR2 SYDVKM. CDR3 length: 14 amino acids. The DNA for the CDR3 is TGTGCCAGCATCGGGACAGGGGGGACCTACGAGCAGTACTTC. Its protein is CASIGTGGTYEQYF. The full variable domain, with the rest looked up from reference TRBV28 and TRBJ2-7, is DVKVTQSSRYLVKRTGEKVFLECVQDMDHENMFWYRQDPGLGLRLIYFSYDVKMKEKGDIPEGYSVSREKKERFSLILESASTNQTSMYLCASIGTGGTYEQYFGPGTRLTVT.

This clonotype was detected many times. V and J are TRBV10-3 and TRBJ2-7, with TRBD1 matching over 9 bases. CDR3 length equals 13 residues. V lost 4 bases to trimming and J lost 5 bases; unmatched junction nucleotides: 3. Germline CDR1 and CDR2: ENHRY and SYGVKD. DNA for the CDR3: TGTGCCATCAGTGCGGGACAGGGCGACGAGCAGTACTTC. Amino acids: CAISAGQGDEQYF.

This clonotype was counted many times. J is TRBJ2-7 and V is TRBV2; D is unclear. Trimming took 7 bases from V and 7 from J, leaving 11 bases between them. Per the germline V gene, CDR1 is SNHLY and CDR2 is FYNNEI. This CDR3 region has 11 residues. In DNA, the CDR3 is TGTGCCAGCATCTACTATCGAGAGCAGTACTTC. Its protein is CASIYYREQYF. The whole variable domain, remainder taken from reference TRBV2 and TRBJ2-7, is EPEVTQTPSHQVTQMGQEVILRCVPISNHLYFYWYRQILGQKVEFLVSFYNNEISEKSEIFDDQFSVERPDGSNFTLKIRSTKLEDSAMYFCASIYYREQYFGPGTRLTVT.

The rearrangement joins TRBV5-1 to TRBJ2-7; 7 nucleotides match TRBD2. This CDR3 has 15 residues. V dropped 0 bases and J dropped 1; count of bases not matched to a gene: 4. Germline CDR1 SGHRS, CDR2 YFSETQ. The CDR3 protein is CASSLGRRESYEQYF. The CDR3 bases are TGCGCCAGCAGCTTGGGCCGGCGGGAGTCCTACGAGCAGTACTTC.

This clonotype was counted ten times or more. CDR3 in DNA: TGCAGTGAGCAGGGGTTAGGGACCTACGAGCAGTACTTC. Its protein product is CSEQGLGTYEQYF. The gene calls are TRBV20-1 and TRBJ2-7; D is possibly TRBD1 (6 bases). Germline V gives CDR1 DFQATT, CDR2 SNEGSKA (reference sequence). The CDR3 runs to 13 residues. The germline V and J ends were trimmed by 7 bases and 2 bases, with 15 bases remaining between them.

In this sample, this clonotype turned up many times. The rearrangement uses TRBV7-9 and TRBJ1-3; unclear D gene. V lost 8 bases and J 4 bases, leaving 18 bases between the germline ends. Germline CDR1 and CDR2: SEHNR and FQNEAQ (reference sequence). CDR3 length: 15 amino acids. In DNA, the CDR3 is TGTGCCAGCTCTCCAAATAACCCCGAAGGAAACACCATATATTTT. Amino acid sequence: CASSPNNPEGNTIYF.

This clonotype was seen many times. V is TRBV5-1 and J is TRBJ2-1, with 7 bases aligning to TRBD2. The V gene end was trimmed by 7 bases and the J gene end by 2 bases; junction bases not matched to a gene: 6. Germline lookup yields CDR1 SGHRS and CDR2 YFSETQ. The CDR3 length is 14 residues. CDR3 sequence (DNA): TGCGCCAGCTCCTGGGGGGGGACCTACAATGAGCAGTTCTTC. Protein: CASSWGGTYNEQFF.

V is TRBV21-1 and J is TRBJ2-5; the table assigns TRBD2, which was not confirmed against the DNA. TRBV21-1 is marked as a pseudogene. There are 16 residues in the CDR3. The DNA of the CDR3 is TGTGCCAGCAGCCCTAAAGTAGTGGCGGGAGCAGAGACCCAGTACTTC. Protein: CASSPKVVAGAETQYF.

The sample holds many counts of this clonotype. The chain employs TRBV5-6 and TRBJ2-3; a weak D match, TRBD2 (6 bases). Germline CDR1 SGHDT, CDR2 YYEEEE. This CDR3 is built from 15 residues. V gave up 0 bases and J gave up 3 bases, with 11 bases separating them. The CDR3 protein is CASSLVRELTDTQYF. CDR3 DNA sequence: TGTGCCAGCAGCTTGGTTCGGGAGCTTACAGATACGCAGTATTTT. Variable domain in full (rest from reference TRBV5-6 and TRBJ2-3): DAGVTQSPTHLIKTRGQQVTLRCSPKSGHDTVSWYQQALGQGPQFIFQYYEEEERQRGNFPDRFSGHQFPNYSSELNVNALLLGDSALYLCASSLVRELTDTQYFGPGTRLTVL.

V and J are TRBV15 and TRBJ2-3; 9 bases map to TRBD2. There are 18 residues in the CDR3. Looked up from germline, CDR1 is LNHNV and CDR2 is YYDKDF (reference sequence). V trimming: 1 base; J trimming: 2 bases; junction bases outside the gene matches: 10. CDR3 in amino acids: CATSRGQRLAGPTDTQYF. The CDR3 DNA is TGTGCCACCAGCAGAGGCCAAAGGCTAGCGGGGCCCACAGATACGCAGTATTTT.

This clonotype occurred many times. This rearrangement joins TRBV28 to TRBJ2-7, with 10 nucleotides matching TRBD1. In germline, CDR1 is MDHEN, CDR2 SYDVKM. The CDR3 loop spans 14 amino acids. V trimming: 6 bases; J trimming: 0 bases; junction bases outside the gene matches: 2. CDR3 amino acids: CASRGTGVSYEQYF. DNA of the CDR3: TGTGCCAGCAGAGGGACAGGGGTCTCCTACGAGCAGTACTTC.

This clonotype was seen many times. The chain carries TRBV6-1 and TRBJ2-5, with D perhaps assigned TRBD1 or TRBD2 (5 bases each). This CDR3 contains 14 residues. Germline CDR1 and CDR2: MNHNS and SASEGT. With 3 bases removed from V and 5 bases from J, the gap between germline ends came to 13 bases. Here the CDR3 reads CASSDFGGRETQYF. CDR3 in DNA: TGTGCCAGCAGTGACTTTGGGGGTCGGGAGACCCAGTACTTC.

In its sample, this clonotype was seen many times. This chain uses TRBV3-1 with TRBJ2-1, with D unresolved. The ends were cut back, 0 bases at V and 9 bases at J, with 3 bases in the middle. The CDR3 contains 11 residues. Germline lookup yields CDR1 LGHDT and CDR2 YNNKEL (reference sequence). CDR3 sequence: CASSQEFEQFF. The DNA of the CDR3 is TGTGCCAGCAGCCAAGAGTTTGAGCAGTTCTTC.

The chain has TRBV20-1 and TRBJ2-7, with 8 bases fitting TRBD2. Trimming cost V 4 bases and J 0 bases; bases outside gene matches: 11. The CDR3 is 16 amino acids. Germline CDR1 reads DFQATT; CDR2 reads SNEGSKA (reference sequence). CDR3 DNA sequence: TGCAGTGCTAATAATGCGGGAGGAACGAGCTCCTACGAGCAGTACTTC. Protein product: CSANNAGGTSSYEQYF.

This clonotype came up many times. The rearrangement joins TRBV5-1 to TRBJ2-3; weak D call: TRBD1 (6 bases). V lost 7 bases, J lost 2 bases, and 11 bases lay in between. CDR3 length equals 13 residues. Germline-derived CDR1 and CDR2 are SGHRS and YFSETQ. Written as DNA, the CDR3 is TGCGCCAGCCACCGGGACAACACAGATACGCAGTATTTT. Protein product: CASHRDNTDTQYF.

This clonotype was recorded many times. The V and J genes are TRBV11-1 and TRBJ2-3; D is perhaps TRBD1 or TRBD2 (5 bases each). The CDR3 totals 15 residues. V was trimmed by 3 bases and J by 1 base, leaving 11 bases between them. The germline gives CDR1 SGHAT, CDR2 FQDESV (reference sequence). Here the CDR3 DNA reads TGTGCCAGCAGCTTCGAGGGGTTGGGCACAGATACGCAGTATTTT. Translating gives CASSFEGLGTDTQYF.

The chain uses TRBV7-9 and TRBJ2-3; a weak D match, TRBD2 (5 bases). The CDR3 runs to 18 residues. The germline gives CDR1 SEHNR, CDR2 FQNEAQ (reference sequence). With 3 bases removed from V and 0 bases from J, the gap between germline ends came to 19 bases. This CDR3 is CASSFSRGQDLSTDTQYF. CDR3 nucleotides: TGTGCCAGCAGCTTCTCCCGCGGTCAGGACTTAAGCACAGATACGCAGTATTTT.